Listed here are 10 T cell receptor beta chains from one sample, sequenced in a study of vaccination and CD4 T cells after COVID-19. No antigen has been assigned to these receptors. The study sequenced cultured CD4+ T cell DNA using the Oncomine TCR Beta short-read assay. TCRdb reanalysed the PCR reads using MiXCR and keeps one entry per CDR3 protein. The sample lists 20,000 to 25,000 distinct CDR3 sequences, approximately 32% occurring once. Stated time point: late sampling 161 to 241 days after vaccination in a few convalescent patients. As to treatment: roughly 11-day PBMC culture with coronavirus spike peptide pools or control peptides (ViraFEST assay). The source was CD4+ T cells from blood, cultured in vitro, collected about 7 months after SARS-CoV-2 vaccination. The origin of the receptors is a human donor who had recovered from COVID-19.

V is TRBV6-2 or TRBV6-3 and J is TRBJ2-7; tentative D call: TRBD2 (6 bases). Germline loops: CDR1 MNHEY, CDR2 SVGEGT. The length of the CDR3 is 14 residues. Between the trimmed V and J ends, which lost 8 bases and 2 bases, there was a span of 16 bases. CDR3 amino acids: CASGRLAQTYEQYF. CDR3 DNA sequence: TGTGCCAGCGGTCGGCTAGCGCAGACCTACGAGCAGTACTTC.

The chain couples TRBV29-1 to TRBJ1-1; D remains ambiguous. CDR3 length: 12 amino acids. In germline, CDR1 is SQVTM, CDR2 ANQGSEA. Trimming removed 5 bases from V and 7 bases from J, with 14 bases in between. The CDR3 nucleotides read TGCAGCGTTTTACGCCGTGGCCGTGAAGCTTTCTTT. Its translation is CSVLRRGREAFF.

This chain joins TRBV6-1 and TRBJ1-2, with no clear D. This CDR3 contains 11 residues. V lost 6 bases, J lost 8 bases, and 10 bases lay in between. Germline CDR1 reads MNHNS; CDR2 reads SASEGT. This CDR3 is CASRPAGGYTF. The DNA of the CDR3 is TGTGCCAGCAGACCGGCGGGCGGCTACACCTTC.

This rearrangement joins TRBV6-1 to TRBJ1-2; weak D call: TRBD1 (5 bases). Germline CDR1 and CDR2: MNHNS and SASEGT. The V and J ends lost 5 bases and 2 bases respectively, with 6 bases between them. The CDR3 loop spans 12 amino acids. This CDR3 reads CASSRQNYGYTF. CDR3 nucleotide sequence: TGTGCCAGCAGTCGACAGAACTATGGCTACACCTTC.

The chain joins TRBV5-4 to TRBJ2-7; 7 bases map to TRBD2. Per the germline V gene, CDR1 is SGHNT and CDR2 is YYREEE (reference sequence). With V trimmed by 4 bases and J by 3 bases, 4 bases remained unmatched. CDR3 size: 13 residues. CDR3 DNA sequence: TGTGCCAGCAGCCCGGGGGGAAACTACGAGCAGTACTTC. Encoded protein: CASSPGGNYEQYF.

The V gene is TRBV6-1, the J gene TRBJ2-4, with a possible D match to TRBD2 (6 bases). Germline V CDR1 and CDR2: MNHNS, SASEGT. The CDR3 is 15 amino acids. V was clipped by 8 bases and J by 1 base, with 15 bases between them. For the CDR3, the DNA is TGTGCCAGCCATGGAGGGGCTGGGGCCAAAAACATTCAGTACTTC. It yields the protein CASHGGAGAKNIQYF.

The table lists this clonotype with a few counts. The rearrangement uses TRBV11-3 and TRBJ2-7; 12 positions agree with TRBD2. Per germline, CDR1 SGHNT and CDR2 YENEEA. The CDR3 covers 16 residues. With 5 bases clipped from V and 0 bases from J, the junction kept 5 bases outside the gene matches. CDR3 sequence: CASSHGGLAGSYEQYF. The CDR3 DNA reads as TGTGCCAGCAGCCATGGGGGACTAGCGGGCTCCTACGAGCAGTACTTC. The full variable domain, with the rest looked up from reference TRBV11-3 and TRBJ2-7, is EAGVVQSPRYKIIEKKQPVAFWCNPISGHNTLYWYLQNLGQGPELLIRYENEEAVDDSQLPKDRFSAERLKGVDSTLKIQPAELGDSAVYLCASSHGGLAGSYEQYFGPGTRLTVT.

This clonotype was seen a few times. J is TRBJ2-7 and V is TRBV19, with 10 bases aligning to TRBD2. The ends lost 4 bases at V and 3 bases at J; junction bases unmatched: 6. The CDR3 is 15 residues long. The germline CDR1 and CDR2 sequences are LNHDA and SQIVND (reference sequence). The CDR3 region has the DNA TGTGCCAGTAGTACCCTAGCGGGGGACCGCTACGAGCAGTACTTC. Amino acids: CASSTLAGDRYEQYF.

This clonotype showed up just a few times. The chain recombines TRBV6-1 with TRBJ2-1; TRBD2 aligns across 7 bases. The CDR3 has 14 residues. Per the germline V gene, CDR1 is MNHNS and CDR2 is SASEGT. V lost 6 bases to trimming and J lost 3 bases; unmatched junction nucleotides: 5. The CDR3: CASRGLEVYNEQFF. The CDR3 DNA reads TGTGCCAGCAGAGGACTAGAGGTCTACAATGAGCAGTTCTTC.

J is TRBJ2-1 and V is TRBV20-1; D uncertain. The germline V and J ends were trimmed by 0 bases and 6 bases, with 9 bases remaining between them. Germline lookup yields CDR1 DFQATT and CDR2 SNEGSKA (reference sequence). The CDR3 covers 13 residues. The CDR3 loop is CSARDSRGNEQFF. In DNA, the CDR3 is TGCAGTGCTAGAGATTCTCGCGGCAATGAGCAGTTCTTC.